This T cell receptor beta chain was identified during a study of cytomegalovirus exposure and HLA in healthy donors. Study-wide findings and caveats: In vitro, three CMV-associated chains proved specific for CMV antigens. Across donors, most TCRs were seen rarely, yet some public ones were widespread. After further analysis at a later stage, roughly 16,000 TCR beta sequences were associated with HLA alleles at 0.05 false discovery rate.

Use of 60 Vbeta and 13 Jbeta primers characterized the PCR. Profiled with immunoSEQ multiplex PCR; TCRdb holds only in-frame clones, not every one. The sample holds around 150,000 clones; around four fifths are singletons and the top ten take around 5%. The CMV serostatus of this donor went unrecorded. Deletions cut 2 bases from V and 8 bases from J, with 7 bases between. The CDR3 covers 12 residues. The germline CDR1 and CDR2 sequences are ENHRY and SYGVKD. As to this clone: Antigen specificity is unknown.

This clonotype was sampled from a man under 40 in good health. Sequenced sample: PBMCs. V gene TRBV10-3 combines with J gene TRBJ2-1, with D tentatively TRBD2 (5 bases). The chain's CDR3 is CAISEGRDEQFF. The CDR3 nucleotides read TGTGCCATCAGTGAGGGGCGGGATGAGCAGTTCTTC.